Each of the 25 T cell receptor beta chains below was sequenced from the same sample in a study of CD8 T cells in Susac syndrome. Random hexamers primed reverse transcription of about 0.45 to 1 ug RNA. TCRdb analysed the immunoSEQ multiplex PCR reads with MiXCR anew, one entry per CDR3 protein. Seen here are 85,000 to 120,000 distinct CDR3 sequences, approximately 94% observed once, and the top ten hold about 0.41%. The sequenced sample consisted of CD8+ T cells from PBMCs. The receptors come from a human donor with Susac syndrome.

The V and J genes are TRBV9 and TRBJ2-1, with D maybe TRBD2 (6 bases). The CDR3 consists of 14 residues. CDR1 is SGDLS, CDR2 YYNGEE, per germline. V dropped 4 bases and J dropped 4 bases, with 12 bases sitting between them. Here the CDR3 DNA reads TGTGCCAGCAGCTCCGGGGGAGGATACAATGAGCAGTTCTTC. Residues: CASSSGGGYNEQFF.

The chain carries TRBV4-3 and TRBJ1-5; no firm D call. This CDR3 is 16 amino acids long. Trimming took 2 bases from V and 3 from J, leaving 14 bases between them. Germline CDR1 is LGHNA and CDR2 is YSLEER. CDR3 sequence: CASSQSPGQANQPQHF. The DNA for the CDR3 is TGCGCCAGCAGCCAATCACCCGGGCAAGCCAATCAGCCCCAGCATTTT.

The chain has TRBV20-1 and TRBJ2-5, with D possibly being TRBD2 (5 bases). This CDR3 is built from 13 residues. Germline CDR1 DFQATT, CDR2 SNEGSKA (reference sequence). V was clipped by 6 bases and J by 7 bases, with 18 bases between them. The CDR3, as DNA: TGCAGTGCGACTGCGGGCGGCCCGGGGACCCAGTACTTC. Translating it yields CSATAGGPGTQYF.

This rearrangement joins TRBV14 to TRBJ2-7; D not resolved. The germline CDR1 and CDR2 sequences are SGHDN and FVKESK. This CDR3 has 13 residues. Trimming took off 0 bases at V and 12 bases at J, with 15 bases between the two ends. The CDR3 nucleotides are TGTGCCAGCAGCCAAGATCTAGGAGCGACAACGTACTTC. Its protein is CASSQDLGATTYF.

The chain carries TRBV6-5 and TRBJ2-1; D possibly uses TRBD1 or TRBD2 (5 bases each). This CDR3 has 15 amino acids. Germline CDR1 MNHEY, CDR2 SVGAGI. The germline V and J ends were trimmed by 7 bases and 3 bases, with 16 bases remaining between them. Here the CDR3 DNA reads TGTGCCAGCACATCTCACACGGGACGCTACAATGAGCAGTTCTTC. Its translation: CASTSHTGRYNEQFF.

The V gene is TRBV7-9, the J gene TRBJ2-3, with D possibly being TRBD2 (5 bases). V dropped 7 bases and J dropped 2 bases, with 16 bases sitting between them. This CDR3 comprises 15 residues. Looked up from germline, CDR1 is SEHNR and CDR2 is FQNEAQ (reference sequence). CDR3 nucleotides: TGTGCCAGCACCAGCCCTGACTATTCCACAGATACGCAGTATTTT. This codes for CASTSPDYSTDTQYF. Full variable domain (missing parts from reference TRBV7-9 and TRBJ2-3): DTGVSQNPRHKITKRGQNVTFRCDPISEHNRLYWYRQTLGQGPEFLTYFQNEAQLEKSRLLSDRFSAERPKGSFSTLEIQRTEQGDSAMYLCASTSPDYSTDTQYFGPGTRLTVL.

V usage is TRBV27 and J usage is TRBJ1-1, with a possible D match to TRBD1 (6 bases). The V gene's germline CDR1 is MNHEY and CDR2 SMNVEV (reference sequence). V was shortened by 7 bases and J by 3 bases, with 12 bases between the two germline ends. The CDR3 sequence is 13 residues long. CDR3 amino acids: CASKWGADTEAFF. DNA of the CDR3: TGTGCCAGCAAATGGGGGGCTGACACTGAAGCTTTCTTT.

The chain has TRBV3-1 and TRBJ2-3; 10 nucleotides agree with TRBD2. CDR1 LGHDT and CDR2 YNNKEL come from the germline V gene (reference sequence). This CDR3 is 15 amino acids long. The J segment lost 4 bases and the V segment lost 1 base, leaving 2 bases of the junction unmatched. CDR3 sequence reads: CASSQVLAGADTQYF. The CDR3 DNA is TGTGCCAGCAGCCAAGTGCTAGCGGGGGCAGATACGCAGTATTTT.

The CDR3 nucleotides are TGTGCCAGCAGCGTGGGGAGGAACGACTACGAGCAGTACTTC. Its protein is CASSVGRNDYEQYF. This chain joins TRBV9 and TRBJ2-7, with D possibly TRBD2 on 6 matching bases. The germline V and J ends were trimmed by 2 bases and 3 bases, with 12 bases remaining between them. This CDR3 region has 14 residues. Germline CDR1 and CDR2: SGDLS and YYNGEE.

This clonotype was picked up one time. The chain joins TRBV25-1 to TRBJ2-1; weak D call: TRBD1 (8 bases). CDR3 length: 15 residues. V shed 4 bases and J shed 2 bases, with 12 bases lying between them. The germline V gene has CDR1 MGHDK and CDR2 SYGVNS. CDR3 protein: CASSAGGQAYNEQFF. For the CDR3, the DNA is TGTGCCAGCAGTGCGGGGGGACAGGCCTACAATGAGCAGTTCTTC. The whole variable domain, remainder taken from reference TRBV25-1 and TRBJ2-1, is EADIYQTPRYLVIGTGKKITLECSQTMGHDKMYWYQQDPGMELHLIHYSYGVNSTEKGDLSSESTVSRIRTEHFPLTLESARPSHTSQYLCASSAGGQAYNEQFFGPGTRLTVL.

This chain joins TRBV24-1 and TRBJ2-3; either TRBD1 or TRBD2 may supply D (5 bases each). Germline lookup yields CDR1 KGHDR and CDR2 SFDVKD. This CDR3 region has 13 residues. The V end lost 5 bases, the J end lost 2 bases, and 7 bases lay between the germline ends. CDR3 sequence reads: CATSGGNTDTQYF. Written as DNA, the CDR3 is TGTGCCACCAGTGGGGGGAACACAGATACGCAGTATTTT.

This clonotype occurred once. The CDR3 region has the DNA TGCGCCAGCAGCTTGGGGCAGGACACTGAAGCTTTCTTT. Protein sequence: CASSLGQDTEAFF. The chain recombines TRBV5-1 with TRBJ1-1; no definite D call. The germline V gene has CDR1 SGHRS and CDR2 YFSETQ. This CDR3 comprises 13 residues. Deletions cut 0 bases from V and 3 bases from J, with 6 bases between.

V usage is TRBV5-1 and J usage is TRBJ1-2, with no clear D. Trimming took off 0 bases at V and 7 bases at J, with 7 bases between the two ends. The V gene's germline CDR1 is SGHRS and CDR2 YFSETQ. The CDR3 runs 12 residues. Here the CDR3 reads CASSLGTVGYTF. The CDR3 nucleotides are TGCGCCAGCAGCTTGGGGACCGTTGGCTACACCTTC.

CDR3: CASSTPTAGGTDTQYF. The CDR3 nucleotides read TGTGCCAGCAGTACCCCTACAGCGGGGGGTACAGATACGCAGTATTTT. The chain employs TRBV2 and TRBJ2-3, with TRBD2 matching over 9 bases. The V gene's germline CDR1 is SNHLY and CDR2 FYNNEI. V lost 5 bases and J lost 3; bases outside the gene matches: 9. The CDR3 totals 16 residues. The complete variable domain, with remaining parts taken from reference TRBV2 and TRBJ2-3, reads EPEVTQTPSHQVTQMGQEVILRCVPISNHLYFYWYRQILGQKVEFLVSFYNNEISEKSEIFDDQFSVERPDGSNFTLKIRSTKLEDSAMYFCASSTPTAGGTDTQYFGPGTRLTVL.

V and J are TRBV19 and TRBJ1-2; no reliable D call. Germline V gene sequence: CDR1 LNHDA, CDR2 SQIVND (reference sequence). With 9 bases removed from V and 3 bases from J, the gap between germline ends came to 8 bases. The CDR3 has 11 amino acids. This CDR3 reads CASRDYYGYTF. CDR3 DNA sequence: TGTGCCAGCCGCGATTACTATGGCTACACCTTC.

The chain carries TRBV29-1 and TRBJ1-2; the D gene is possibly TRBD1 (5 bases). The germline V and J ends were trimmed by 8 bases and 7 bases, with 14 bases remaining between them. There are 11 residues in the CDR3. Germline CDR1 reads SQVTM; CDR2 reads ANQGSEA. The CDR3 DNA reads TGCAGCTTTCAGGGAGACGGTGGCTACACCTTC. Protein product: CSFQGDGGYTF.

This chain links TRBV14 with TRBJ1-2; TRBD1 matches 9 bases. Germline V lookup: CDR1 SGHDN, CDR2 FVKESK. CDR3 length: 14 residues. The V and J ends lost 2 bases and 6 bases, in that order; junction bases with no gene match: 4. The CDR3 coding sequence is TGTGCCAGCAGCCAATACAGGGGGCGAAATGGCTACACCTTC. It yields the protein CASSQYRGRNGYTF.

The J gene is TRBJ2-3, the V gene TRBV7-3; weak D call: TRBD1 (6 bases). Between the trimmed V and J ends, which lost 4 bases and 4 bases, there was a span of 15 bases. CDR3 size: 15 residues. Looked up from germline, CDR1 is SGHTA and CDR2 is FQGTGA. CDR3 region: CASSSGLGAPDTQYF. Here the CDR3 DNA reads TGTGCCAGCAGCTCTGGCCTGGGGGCCCCAGATACGCAGTATTTT.

CDR3 nucleotide sequence: TGTGCCAGCAGCCCCCAGGAGGGTAGAGTCTACGAGCAGTACTTC. This sequence encodes CASSPQEGRVYEQYF. V usage is TRBV7-9 and J usage is TRBJ2-7; D is perhaps TRBD2 (6 bases). Trimming pared 5 bases from V and 3 bases from J, leaving 17 bases between. Germline CDR1 reads SEHNR; CDR2 reads FQNEAQ (reference sequence). This CDR3 region has 15 residues.

V and J are TRBV29-1 and TRBJ2-7, with D unresolved. Trimming removed 6 bases at V and 0 bases at J, with 9 bases between. The CDR3 has 12 amino acids. The germline V gene encodes CDR1 SQVTM and CDR2 ANQGSEA. CDR3 coding DNA: TGCAGCGTCGTAGGCACCTCCTACGAGCAGTACTTC. Its protein product is CSVVGTSYEQYF.

A single count supports this clonotype. The chain combines TRBV12-3 or TRBV12-4 with TRBJ2-3, with a weak D call TRBD1 (6 bases). This CDR3 has 16 amino acids. V was trimmed by 3 bases and J by 2 bases, leaving 15 bases between them. The DNA for the CDR3 is TGTGCCAGCAGTTTGGCCTACGGACAGTCCACAGATACGCAGTATTTT. It specifies CASSLAYGQSTDTQYF.

V gene TRBV9 combines with J gene TRBJ2-5; D is ambiguous. Looked up from germline, CDR1 is SGDLS and CDR2 is YYNGEE. The CDR3 has 14 residues. With 4 bases removed from V and 0 bases from J, the gap between germline ends came to 10 bases. This CDR3 is CASSPYGNQETQYF. CDR3 nucleotides: TGTGCCAGCAGCCCTTACGGCAACCAAGAGACCCAGTACTTC.

The V gene is TRBV19, the J gene TRBJ1-1; D is uncertain. Germline lookup yields CDR1 LNHDA and CDR2 SQIVND (reference sequence). The CDR3 is 12 residues long. Trimming cost V 6 bases and J 2 bases, with 7 bases left between them. The CDR3 bases are TGTGCCAGTAGGACCTCTAACACTGAAGCTTTCTTT. Translated: CASRTSNTEAFF.

V is TRBV27 and J is TRBJ2-7; 8 nucleotides align to TRBD1. V shed 5 bases and J 3 bases; nucleotides not matched to a gene: 3. The CDR3 totals 13 residues. In germline, CDR1 is MNHEY, CDR2 SMNVEV (reference sequence). CDR3 bases: TGTGCCAGCAGTCCAGGGGGCGTCTACGAGCAGTACTTC. Protein sequence: CASSPGGVYEQYF.

The chain couples TRBV3-1 to TRBJ2-3; D gene uncertain. Per germline, CDR1 LGHDT and CDR2 YNNKEL (reference sequence). Trimming removed 0 bases from V and 4 bases from J, with 8 bases in between. The CDR3 totals 14 residues. CDR3 loop: CASSQDAVSDTQYF. In DNA, the CDR3 is TGTGCCAGCAGCCAAGACGCGGTCTCAGATACGCAGTATTTT.